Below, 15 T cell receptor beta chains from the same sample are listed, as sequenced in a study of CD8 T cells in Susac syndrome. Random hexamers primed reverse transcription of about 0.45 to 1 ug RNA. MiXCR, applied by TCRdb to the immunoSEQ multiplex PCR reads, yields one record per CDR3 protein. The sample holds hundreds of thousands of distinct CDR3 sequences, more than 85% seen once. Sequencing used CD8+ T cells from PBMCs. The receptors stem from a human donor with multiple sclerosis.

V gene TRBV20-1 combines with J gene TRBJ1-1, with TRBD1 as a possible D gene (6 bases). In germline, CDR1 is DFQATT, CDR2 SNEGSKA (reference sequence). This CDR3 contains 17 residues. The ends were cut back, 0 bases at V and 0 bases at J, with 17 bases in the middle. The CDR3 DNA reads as TGCAGTGCTAGAGAGGGGTACAGGGCGATTATGAACACTGAAGCTTTCTTT. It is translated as CSAREGYRAIMNTEAFF.

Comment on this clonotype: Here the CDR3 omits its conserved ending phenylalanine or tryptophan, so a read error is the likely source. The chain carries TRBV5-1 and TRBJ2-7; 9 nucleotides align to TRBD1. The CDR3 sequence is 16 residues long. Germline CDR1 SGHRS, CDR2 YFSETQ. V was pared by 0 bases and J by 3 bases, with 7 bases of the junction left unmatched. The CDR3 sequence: CASSLAYRDRDYEQYL. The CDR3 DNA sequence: TGCGCCAGCAGCTTGGCATACCGGGACAGGGACTACGAGCAGTACCTC.

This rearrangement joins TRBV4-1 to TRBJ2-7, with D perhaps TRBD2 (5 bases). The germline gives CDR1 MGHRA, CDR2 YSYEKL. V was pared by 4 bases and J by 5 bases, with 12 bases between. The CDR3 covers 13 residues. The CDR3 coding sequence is TGCGCCAGCAGCCCTATTACCGGGAACGAGCAGTACTTC. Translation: CASSPITGNEQYF.

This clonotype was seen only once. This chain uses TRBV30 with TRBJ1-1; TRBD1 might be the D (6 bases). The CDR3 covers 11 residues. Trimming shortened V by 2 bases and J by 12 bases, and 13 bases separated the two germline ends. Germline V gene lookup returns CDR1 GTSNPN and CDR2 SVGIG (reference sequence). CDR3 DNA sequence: TGTGCCTGGAGTCATGACAGGCCCTCTTTCTTT. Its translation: CAWSHDRPSFF.

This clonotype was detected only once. CDR3 sequence reads: CASGLQGTGELFF. DNA of the CDR3: TGTGCTAGTGGTCTGCAAGGCACCGGGGAGCTGTTTTTT. The chain couples TRBV12-5 to TRBJ2-2, with D unclear. The V end was cut by 5 bases, the J end by 4 bases, with 8 bases between. This CDR3 spans 13 amino acids. Per germline, CDR1 LGHNT and CDR2 FRNRAP.

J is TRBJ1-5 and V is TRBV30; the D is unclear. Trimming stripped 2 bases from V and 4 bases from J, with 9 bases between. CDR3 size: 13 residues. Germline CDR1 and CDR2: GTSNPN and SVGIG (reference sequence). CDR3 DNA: TGTGCCTGGAGTTGGGCGACTAATCAGCCCCAGCATTTT. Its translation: CAWSWATNQPQHF.

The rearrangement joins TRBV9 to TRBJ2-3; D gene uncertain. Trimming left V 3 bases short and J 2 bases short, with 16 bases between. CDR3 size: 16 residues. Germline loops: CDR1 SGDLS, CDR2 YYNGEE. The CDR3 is CASSDPPNGTTDTQYF. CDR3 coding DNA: TGTGCCAGCAGCGACCCCCCGAATGGTACCACAGATACGCAGTATTTT.

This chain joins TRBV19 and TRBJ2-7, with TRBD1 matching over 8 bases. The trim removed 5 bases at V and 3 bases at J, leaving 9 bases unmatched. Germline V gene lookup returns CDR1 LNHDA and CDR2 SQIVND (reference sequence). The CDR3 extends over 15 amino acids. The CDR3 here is CASSPGQGPGYEQYF. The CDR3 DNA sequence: TGTGCCAGTAGTCCAGGACAGGGCCCGGGCTACGAGCAGTACTTC.

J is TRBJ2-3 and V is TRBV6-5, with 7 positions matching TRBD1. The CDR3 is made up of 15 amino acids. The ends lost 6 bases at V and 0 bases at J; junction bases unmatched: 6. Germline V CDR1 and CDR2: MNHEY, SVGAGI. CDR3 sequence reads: CASRAPDRSTDTQYF. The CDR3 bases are TGTGCCAGCAGGGCTCCGGACAGGAGCACAGATACGCAGTATTTT.

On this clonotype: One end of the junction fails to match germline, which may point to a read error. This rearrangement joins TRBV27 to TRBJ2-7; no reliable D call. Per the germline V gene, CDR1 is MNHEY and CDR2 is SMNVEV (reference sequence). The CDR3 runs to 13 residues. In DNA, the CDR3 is TGTGCCAGCAGCCAAAGTGGTTCCTACGAGCGGTACTTC. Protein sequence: CASSQSGSYERYF.

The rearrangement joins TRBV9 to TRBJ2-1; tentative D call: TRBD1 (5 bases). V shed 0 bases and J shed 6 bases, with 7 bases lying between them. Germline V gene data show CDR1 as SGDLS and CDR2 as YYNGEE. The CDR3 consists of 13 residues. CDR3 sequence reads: CASSVGQTNEQFF. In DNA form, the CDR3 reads TGTGCCAGCAGCGTAGGACAGACCAATGAGCAGTTCTTC.

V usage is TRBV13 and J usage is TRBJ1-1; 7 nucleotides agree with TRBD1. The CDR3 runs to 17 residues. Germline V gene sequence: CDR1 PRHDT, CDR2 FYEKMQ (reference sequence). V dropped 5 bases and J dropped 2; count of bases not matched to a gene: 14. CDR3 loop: CASSAPKTGDLNTEAFF. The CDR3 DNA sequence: TGTGCCAGCAGCGCCCCAAAAACAGGGGACCTAAACACTGAAGCTTTCTTT. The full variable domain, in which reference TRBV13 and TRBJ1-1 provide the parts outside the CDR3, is AAGVIQSPRHLIKEKRETATLKCYPIPRHDTVYWYQQGPGQDPQFLISFYEKMQSDKGSIPDRFSAQQFSDYHSELNMSSLELGDSALYFCASSAPKTGDLNTEAFFGQGTRLTVV.

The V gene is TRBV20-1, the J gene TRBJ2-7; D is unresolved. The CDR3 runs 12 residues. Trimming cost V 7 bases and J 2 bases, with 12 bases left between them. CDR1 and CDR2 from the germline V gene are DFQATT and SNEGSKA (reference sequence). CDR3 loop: CSGTADTYEQYF. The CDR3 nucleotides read TGCAGTGGGACGGCGGATACCTACGAGCAGTACTTC.

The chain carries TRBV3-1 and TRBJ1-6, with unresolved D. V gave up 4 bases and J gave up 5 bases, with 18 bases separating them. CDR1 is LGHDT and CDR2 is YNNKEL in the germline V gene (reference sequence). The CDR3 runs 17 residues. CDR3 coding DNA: TGTGCCAGCAGCCCCTTGAAACTGGTGGAAGATAATTCACCCCTCCACTTT. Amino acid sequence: CASSPLKLVEDNSPLHF.

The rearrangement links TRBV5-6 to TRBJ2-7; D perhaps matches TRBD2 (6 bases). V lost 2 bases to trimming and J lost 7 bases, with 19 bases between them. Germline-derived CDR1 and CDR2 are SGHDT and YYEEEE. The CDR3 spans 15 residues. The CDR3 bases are TGTGCCAGCAGCTTCCCCTCGATGGACGGGGGTGAGCAGTACTTC. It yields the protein CASSFPSMDGGEQYF.